Shown below are 25 T cell receptor beta chains from a single sample sequenced in a study of CD8 T cells in Susac syndrome. cDNA came from roughly 0.53 to 1 ug RNA primed by random hexamers. TCRdb analysed the immunoSEQ multiplex PCR reads with MiXCR anew, one entry per CDR3 protein. The data hold hundreds of thousands of distinct CDR3 sequences, with about 95% observed a single time. Input material: CD4+ T cells from PBMCs. These receptors were taken from a human donor with multiple sclerosis.

The chain carries TRBV24-1 and TRBJ2-3; weak D call: TRBD1 (6 bases). The CDR3 length is 14 residues. Looked up from germline, CDR1 is KGHDR and CDR2 is SFDVKD. Trimming took 5 bases from V and 2 from J, leaving 10 bases between them. CDR3 loop: CATSGTESTDTQYF. CDR3 coding DNA: TGTGCCACCAGTGGGACAGAGTCCACAGATACGCAGTATTTT.

The chain carries TRBV12-3 or TRBV12-4 and TRBJ1-2; D not certain. The CDR3 extends over 13 amino acids. V was clipped by 3 bases and J by 2 bases, with 7 bases between them. The CDR3 coding sequence is TGTGCCAGCAGTTTTACAGAGAACTATGGCTACACCTTC. The encoded protein is CASSFTENYGYTF.

CDR3 residues: CASSELRGPPEETQYF. The CDR3 DNA reads as TGTGCCAGCAGTGAATTACGGGGGCCGCCTGAAGAGACCCAGTACTTC. The gene calls are TRBV2 and TRBJ2-5; D may correspond to TRBD1 or TRBD2 (6 bases each). The V gene's germline CDR1 is SNHLY and CDR2 FYNNEI. V was trimmed by 2 bases and J by 3 bases, leaving 16 bases between them. The CDR3 sequence is 16 residues long.

The chain uses TRBV7-9 and TRBJ2-7, with 7 bases matching TRBD1. This CDR3 is 15 amino acids long. The J segment lost 4 bases and the V segment lost 5 bases, leaving 11 bases of the junction unmatched. In germline, CDR1 is SEHNR, CDR2 FQNEAQ (reference sequence). CDR3 amino acids: CASSQGQASKYEQYF. CDR3 sequence (DNA): TGTGCCAGCAGCCAAGGACAGGCCTCCAAGTACGAGCAGTACTTC.

The rearrangement uses TRBV19 and TRBJ1-2; D perhaps matches TRBD1 (6 bases). Germline loops: CDR1 LNHDA, CDR2 SQIVND (reference sequence). The CDR3 is 14 amino acids. Deletions cut 1 base from V and 1 base from J, with 7 bases between. For the CDR3, the DNA is TGTGCCAGTAGTATAGTAGGGGGTAACTATGGCTACACCTTC. This codes for CASSIVGGNYGYTF.

The chain uses TRBV9 and TRBJ2-1; 7 bases align to TRBD2. The germline gives CDR1 SGDLS, CDR2 YYNGEE. The CDR3 has 14 residues. V was pared by 4 bases and J by 9 bases, with 10 bases of the junction left unmatched. In DNA form, the CDR3 reads TGTGCCAGCAGCTCCCGCGGGAGTGACGGTGAGCAGTTCTTC. Its translation: CASSSRGSDGEQFF.

This chain connects TRBV11-2 to TRBJ1-6, with D possibly being TRBD1 (6 bases). Per germline, CDR1 SGHAT and CDR2 FQNNGV. The CDR3 runs 15 residues. V lost 2 bases and J 9 bases, leaving 14 bases between the germline ends. The CDR3 sequence: CASSLQGLGGSPLHF. CDR3 nucleotide sequence: TGTGCCAGCAGCTTACAGGGGCTCGGAGGTTCACCCCTCCACTTT.

V is TRBV20-1 and J is TRBJ2-3; TRBD2 matches 8 bases. CDR1 DFQATT and CDR2 SNEGSKA come from the germline V gene (reference sequence). The CDR3 has 18 residues. Germline trimming cut 0 bases from V and 2 bases from J; bases unmatched to any gene: 13. The CDR3 here is CSARDQRGPSYYTDTQYF. DNA of the CDR3: TGCAGTGCTAGAGACCAGCGGGGGCCCTCCTACTACACAGATACGCAGTATTTT.

The DNA of the CDR3 is TGTGCCAGCAGTCCATATCTAGCGGGGGTAGGGGATACGCAGTATTTT. Protein product: CASSPYLAGVGDTQYF. The gene calls are TRBV27 and TRBJ2-3; 10 positions match TRBD2. Germline V gives CDR1 MNHEY, CDR2 SMNVEV (reference sequence). The CDR3 covers 16 residues. Trimming at V came to 5 bases and at J to 6 bases, leaving 11 bases not matched to a gene.

V and J are TRBV20-1 and TRBJ2-7, with D perhaps TRBD1 (5 bases). Germline lookup yields CDR1 DFQATT and CDR2 SNEGSKA (reference sequence). This CDR3 is 15 amino acids long. Trimming cost V 3 bases and J 0 bases, with 15 bases left between them. CDR3 residues: CSASGPRAGSYEQYF. In DNA form, the CDR3 reads TGCAGTGCTAGTGGCCCCAGGGCTGGCTCCTACGAGCAGTACTTC.

V is TRBV3-1 and J is TRBJ2-7; D might be TRBD2 (6 bases). The germline V gene has CDR1 LGHDT and CDR2 YNNKEL (reference sequence). The CDR3 is 14 amino acids. Trimming shortened V by 1 base and J by 0 bases, and 7 bases separated the two germline ends. The CDR3 is CASSQVAASYEQYF. CDR3 coding DNA: TGTGCCAGCAGCCAAGTAGCGGCCTCCTACGAGCAGTACTTC.

V gene TRBV3-1 combines with J gene TRBJ1-4; the D is unclear. The CDR3 contains 12 residues. The V gene's germline CDR1 is LGHDT and CDR2 YNNKEL (reference sequence). Trimming stripped 4 bases from V and 8 bases from J, with 8 bases between. The CDR3 coding sequence is TGTGCCAGCAGCCTCACGGGGGAAAAACTGTTTTTT. Protein: CASSLTGEKLFF. Together with reference TRBV3-1 and TRBJ1-4, the CDR3 gives the full variable domain: DTAVSQTPKYLVTQMGNDKSIKCEQNLGHDTMYWYKQDSKKFLKIMFSYNNKELIINETVPNRFSPKSPDKAHLNLHINSLELGDSAVYFCASSLTGEKLFFGSGTQLSVL.

The chain is built from TRBV9 and TRBJ2-3; D is uncertain. This CDR3 region has 13 residues. Trimming removed 1 base at V and 5 bases at J, with 8 bases between. The germline V gene has CDR1 SGDLS and CDR2 YYNGEE. The CDR3 DNA reads as TGTGCCAGCAGCGTAAGGGTCGGAGATACGCAGTATTTT. Translation gives CASSVRVGDTQYF.

This clonotype has only one observation. The chain joins TRBV4-1 to TRBJ2-3; the D is unclear. V lost 0 bases and J lost 4, with 11 bases in between. Per the germline V gene, CDR1 is MGHRA and CDR2 is YSYEKL. CDR3 length equals 15 residues. The chain's CDR3 is CASSQDYLSADTQYF. The DNA of the CDR3 is TGCGCCAGCAGCCAAGATTATCTCTCCGCAGATACGCAGTATTTT.

This chain uses TRBV9 with TRBJ2-5; D could derive from TRBD1 or TRBD2 (6 bases each). Germline V CDR1 and CDR2: SGDLS, YYNGEE. This CDR3 region has 14 residues. Deletions cut 6 bases from V and 4 bases from J, with 16 bases between. The CDR3 bases are TGTGCCAGCACCAAAGGGGGAGGTCGAGAGACCCAGTACTTC. Translating gives CASTKGGGRETQYF.

This chain joins TRBV5-4 and TRBJ2-5, with 9 bases that match TRBD2. CDR1 is SGHNT, CDR2 YYREEE, per germline (reference sequence). The CDR3 runs 16 residues. V lost 3 bases, J lost 6 bases, and 12 bases stayed unmatched. The CDR3 DNA reads TGTGCCAGCAGCTCGGTCAGGGCGGGAGGGGGCCAGACCCAGTACTTC. As protein: CASSSVRAGGGQTQYF.

The V and J genes are TRBV28 and TRBJ1-1, with D perhaps TRBD1 (6 bases). The CDR3 has 15 residues. Trimming pared 1 base from V and 1 base from J, leaving 10 bases between. The germline V gene encodes CDR1 MDHEN and CDR2 SYDVKM. The CDR3 reads CASSLSGGPNTEAFF. As DNA, the CDR3 is TGTGCCAGCAGTTTATCCGGGGGCCCGAACACTGAAGCTTTCTTT.

The V gene is TRBV2, the J gene TRBJ2-7; D remains unclear. This CDR3 contains 12 residues. Looked up from germline, CDR1 is SNHLY and CDR2 is FYNNEI. Trimming cost V 6 bases and J 2 bases, with 8 bases left between them. CDR3 in amino acids: CASSVPTYEQYF. The CDR3 DNA sequence: TGTGCCAGCAGCGTTCCGACCTACGAGCAGTACTTC. Together with reference TRBV2 and TRBJ2-7, the CDR3 gives the full variable domain: EPEVTQTPSHQVTQMGQEVILRCVPISNHLYFYWYRQILGQKVEFLVSFYNNEISEKSEIFDDQFSVERPDGSNFTLKIRSTKLEDSAMYFCASSVPTYEQYFGPGTRLTVT.

The chain links TRBV12-3 or TRBV12-4 to TRBJ2-7, with 9 bases matching TRBD1. V dropped 0 bases and J dropped 7; count of bases not matched to a gene: 13. The CDR3 is 17 amino acids. CDR3 amino acids: CASSLAHSGTGRGEQYF. The CDR3 DNA sequence: TGTGCCAGCAGTTTAGCGCACAGCGGGACAGGGCGAGGGGAGCAGTACTTC.

This chain uses TRBV23-1 with TRBJ2-7, with a tentative D call TRBD2 (5 bases). TRBV23-1 is an ORF, with its function uncertain. Trimming cost V 2 bases and J 10 bases, with 18 bases left between them. CDR3 length: 14 residues. The CDR3 coding sequence is TGCGCCAGCAGTCAAAGGCCCCGGGATAAAATTCAGTACTTC. It yields the protein CASSQRPRDKIQYF.

This chain connects TRBV20-1 to TRBJ2-7; 8 bases fit TRBD1. This CDR3 is 13 amino acids long. Trimming at V came to 5 bases and at J to 5 bases, leaving 8 bases not matched to a gene. CDR1 and CDR2 from the germline V gene are DFQATT and SNEGSKA (reference sequence). DNA for the CDR3: TGCAGTGCTCCCCGGGACAGGTCCAACGAGCAGTACTTC. Protein sequence: CSAPRDRSNEQYF.

The V gene is TRBV3-1, the J gene TRBJ1-1; D gene ambiguous. The CDR3 contains 13 residues. Germline V CDR1 and CDR2: LGHDT, YNNKEL (reference sequence). The V end was cut by 6 bases, the J end by 1 base, with 9 bases between. The CDR3 DNA follows: TGTGCCAGCAGTCGCAAAGGGAACACTGAAGCTTTCTTT. Translation gives CASSRKGNTEAFF.

The CDR3 is CSARNRGAAQYF. CDR3 DNA: TGCAGTGCTAGAAACCGGGGGGCGGCCCAGTACTTC. This chain connects TRBV20-1 to TRBJ2-5, with D possibly matching TRBD2 (7 bases). The CDR3 spans 12 residues. V dropped 2 bases and J dropped 9 bases, with 13 bases sitting between them. CDR1 and CDR2 from the germline V gene are DFQATT and SNEGSKA (reference sequence).

The chain has TRBV7-9 and TRBJ2-7; D possibly corresponds to TRBD2 (7 bases). The germline V gene encodes CDR1 SEHNR and CDR2 FQNEAQ (reference sequence). Trimming removed 0 bases at V and 3 bases at J, with 12 bases between. This CDR3 has 15 residues. The CDR3 coding sequence is TGTGCCAGCAGCTTAGCGGGGGGGCGCTTCTACGAGCAGTACTTC. Its protein product is CASSLAGGRFYEQYF.

The V gene is TRBV25-1, the J gene TRBJ1-5; maybe TRBD1 (5 bases). Germline V gene data show CDR1 as MGHDK and CDR2 as SYGVNS. The CDR3 runs to 15 residues. V lost 2 bases, J lost 11 bases, and 19 bases lay in between. CDR3: CASSESSGAVSAQHF. The DNA for the CDR3 is TGTGCCAGCAGTGAAAGTAGTGGGGCAGTTTCAGCCCAGCATTTT.